This record looks at one T cell receptor beta chain sequence and its context. The target antigen is unknown. This specimen belongs to a study of STAT5B mutations in CD4+ large granular lymphocyte leukemia. Broader study findings: Without HLA matching, higher CD4+ than CD8+ T-LGLL clonality could reflect small sample size. Main leukemic clonotypes were patient-specific, but about 26% appeared at low frequency elsewhere.

Germline-derived CDR1 and CDR2 are SEHNR and FQNEAQ (reference sequence). The CDR3 extends over 15 amino acids. Assay: immunoSEQ multiplex PCR; the TCRdb copy retains only in-frame clones and omits some. The sample includes more than 30,000 clones, about 89% of them seen just once. The gene calls are TRBV7-9 and TRBJ2-5; maybe TRBD2 (6 bases). The assigned J gene may be wrong: the sequence end matches TRBJ2-7 better. The sequence came from a human donor in good health. The sample comprised CD4+ T cells from blood buffy coats. CDR3 residues: CASSLGTISSYEQYF. CDR3 sequence (DNA): TGTGCCAGCAGCTTAGGGACTATTAGCTCCTACGAGCAGTACTTC.